What follows are 9 T cell receptor beta chains derived from one specimen sequenced in a study of T cells in Graves' hyperthyroidism and ophthalmopathy. From RNA transcripts, TCR beta CDR3 regions were amplified. The primer set for the first-round RT-PCR of the TCR CDR3 was HTBI. TCRdb processed the multiplex PCR reads anew with MiXCR; each CDR3 protein has one entry. This sample yields around 700,000 distinct CDR3 sequences, of which 30% to 40% are seen a single time; around 31% belongs to the top ten. The sample taken for sequencing was blood. Receptors originate from a woman aged 40 to 50 with Graves' hyperthyroidism.

The chain combines TRBV2 with TRBJ1-5; the D gene is possibly TRBD1 (6 bases). The CDR3 consists of 17 residues. V gave up 6 bases and J gave up 6 bases, with 24 bases separating them. Germline V lookup: CDR1 SNHLY, CDR2 FYNNEI. The CDR3: CASRGGPVGRGGQPQHF. The CDR3, as DNA: TGTGCCAGCAGGGGGGGGCCTGTCGGCAGGGGCGGTCAGCCCCAGCATTTT.

This clonotype was seen repeatedly, ten times or more. The genes are TRBV4-1 and TRBJ1-5; 7 bases fit TRBD1. Trimming took 6 bases from V and 9 from J; bases not matched to a gene: 8. Germline CDR1 reads MGHRA; CDR2 reads YSYEKL. This CDR3 comprises 13 residues. CDR3 DNA sequence: TGCGCCAGCAGTGGGGGTAGGGGGCGGCCCCAGCATTTT. Translated, it gives CASSGGRGRPQHF.

This clonotype was found many times. The genes are TRBV20-1 and TRBJ2-7, with 12 bases aligning to TRBD1. Germline assignment: CDR1 DFQATT and CDR2 SNEGSKA (reference sequence). Trimming removed 3 bases from V and 7 bases from J; junction bases left unmatched: 7. The CDR3 loop spans 14 amino acids. CDR3 in amino acids: CSASGGQGAREQYF. The CDR3 DNA reads TGCAGTGCTAGCGGGGGACAGGGGGCGAGGGAGCAGTACTTC.

This chain links TRBV15 with TRBJ1-5; 8 bases match TRBD1. The ends lost 4 bases at V and 2 bases at J; junction bases unmatched: 1. Germline values: CDR1 LNHNV, CDR2 YYDKDF (reference sequence). The CDR3 runs to 14 residues. In nucleotides, the CDR3 is TGTGCCACCAGCAAGGACAGGGGCAATCAGCCCCAGCATTTT. Its translation is CATSKDRGNQPQHF. The variable domain in full, completed from reference TRBV15 and TRBJ1-5, reads DAMVIQNPRYQVTQFGKPVTLSCSQTLNHNVMYWYQQKSSQAPKLLFHYYDKDFNNEADTPDNFQSRRPNTSFCFLDIRSPGLGDTAMYLCATSKDRGNQPQHFGDGTRLSIL.

CDR3 DNA: TGTGCCAGCAGCCGGGGGGGGCAGGGGGACTCCTACGAGCAGTACTTC. The encoded protein is CASSRGGQGDSYEQYF. The V call is TRBV6-6, the J call TRBJ2-7, with D possibly matching TRBD2 (8 bases). The CDR3 spans 16 residues. CDR1 and CDR2 (germline): MNHNY, SVGAGI (reference sequence). Trimming cost V 6 bases and J 0 bases, with 18 bases left between them.

The CDR3 DNA is TGTGCCAGCAGTTACTCGTGGCAGGGCCCCGAGCCCCAGCATTTT. This codes for CASSYSWQGPEPQHF. The V call is TRBV6-6, the J call TRBJ1-5, with TRBD1 as a possible D gene (5 bases). V was trimmed by 0 bases and J by 8 bases, leaving 14 bases between them. The CDR3 runs to 15 residues. In germline, CDR1 is MNHNY, CDR2 SVGAGI (reference sequence).

The sample holds one count of this clonotype. Germline and junction disagree at one end, which may indicate a read error. The J gene is TRBJ2-1, the V gene TRBV24-1, with TRBD2 matching 8 bases. This CDR3 contains 15 residues. The germline V gene has CDR1 KGHDR and CDR2 SFDVKD. This chain's CDR3 is CATSDAREGDNEQLF. In DNA, the CDR3 is TGTGCCACCAGTGATGCCCGGGAGGGTGACAATGAGCAGCTCTTC.

This clonotype was seen ten or more times. The genes are TRBV7-9 and TRBJ1-2, with D unresolved. Germline V gives CDR1 SEHNR, CDR2 FQNEAQ (reference sequence). V gave up 5 bases and J gave up 0 bases, with 10 bases separating them. This CDR3 comprises 14 residues. CDR3 residues: CASSAGLSNYGYTF. The CDR3 nucleotides are TGTGCCAGCAGCGCAGGCTTATCTAACTATGGCTACACCTTC.

The chain couples TRBV2 to TRBJ2-2; 7 nucleotides line up with TRBD1. Germline values: CDR1 SNHLY, CDR2 FYNNEI. The CDR3 is 13 residues long. V gave up 9 bases and J gave up 6 bases; unmatched junction bases: 7. CDR3 residues: CASLGDSSGELFF. The CDR3 nucleotides are TGTGCCAGTTTGGGGGACAGTTCCGGGGAGCTGTTTTTT.